This T cell receptor beta chain comes out of a study of T cell repertoires in cytomegalovirus infection. Across the study: Carrying CMV and the relevant HLA type showed in public TCR beta signatures.

Study observations and caveats: Identification of carriers of CMV plus the relevant HLA was performed using cumulative public TCR beta family frequency. The ex vivo response was dominated by HLA-C-restricted CMV-specific TCR beta clonotypes.

The CDR3 sequence is 14 residues long. V lost 1 base and J lost 4, with 14 bases in between. The germline V gene has CDR1 DFQATT and CDR2 SNEGSKA (reference sequence). Many counts were recorded for this clonotype. Its antigen is currently unknown. TCRdb recomputed calls from the reads with MiXCR, one row per CDR3 protein. The table includes a few hundred thousand distinct CDR3 sequences, approximately 15% detected once. V usage is TRBV20-1 and J usage is TRBJ2-7; tentative D call: TRBD1 (6 bases). Sample: PBMCs. The origin of this receptor is a human donor in good health (CMV status not recorded). Some clones in this sample may be carry-over from other donors' samples. The DNA for the CDR3 is TGCAGTGCTAGAGGTCCACAGGGAAGGTACGAGCAGTACTTC. Its protein is CSARGPQGRYEQYF.